Below, 30 T cell receptor beta chains from the same sample are listed, as sequenced in a study of cytomegalovirus exposure and HLA in healthy donors. The study ran its PCR with 60 Vbeta and 13 Jbeta primers. Profiling relied on immunoSEQ multiplex PCR, and the TCRdb table lists in-frame clones only, not all of them. This sample carries more than 65,000 clones, roughly 74% of them seen once, and the ten largest clones take 8.5% to 14%. The sample was PBMCs. The receptor source for this set is a woman aged 60 to 75 in good health and CMV-seropositive.

The chain recombines TRBV19 with TRBJ1-2, with a weak D call TRBD1 (6 bases). V lost 7 bases and J 3 bases, leaving 15 bases between the germline ends. Germline CDR1 reads LNHDA; CDR2 reads SQIVND (reference sequence). This CDR3 is built from 14 residues. The CDR3 reads CASTLGATYYGYTF. The CDR3 nucleotides are TGTGCCAGTACCTTGGGGGCCACGTACTATGGCTACACCTTC. Complete variable domain (other parts from reference TRBV19 and TRBJ1-2): DGGITQSPKYLFRKEGQNVTLSCEQNLNHDAMYWYRQDPGQGLRLIYYSQIVNDFQKGDIAEGYSVSREKKESFPLTVTSAQKNPTAFYLCASTLGATYYGYTFGSGTRLTVV.

This clone was seen a handful of times. The V and J genes are TRBV18 and TRBJ2-5; D not resolved. Germline CDR1 and CDR2: KGHSH and LQKENI. This CDR3 contains 12 residues. The V end was cut by 5 bases, the J end by 5 bases, with 9 bases between. The CDR3 loop reads CASSSVLETQYF. In DNA form, the CDR3 reads TGTGCCAGCTCATCGGTCTTGGAGACCCAGTACTTC.

The chain uses TRBV7-8 and TRBJ1-3, with TRBD1 identical over 7 bases. The CDR3 runs 15 residues. From germline, CDR1 is SGHVS and CDR2 FQNEAQ. The junction had 8 bases not matched to a gene; V was cut back by 5 bases and J by 4 bases. This chain's CDR3 is CASSPGGQSGNTIYF. CDR3 sequence (DNA): TGTGCCAGCAGCCCCGGGGGACAGTCGGGAAACACCATATATTTT.

The rearrangement links TRBV30 to TRBJ1-1; D is perhaps TRBD1 (5 bases). The germline V and J ends were trimmed by 0 bases and 3 bases, with 17 bases remaining between them. The CDR3 runs 16 residues. Per germline, CDR1 GTSNPN and CDR2 SVGIG (reference sequence). CDR3 DNA sequence: TGTGCCTGGAGTGTACTAAGCAGGGTCATGGACACTGAAGCTTTCTTT. It encodes CAWSVLSRVMDTEAFF.

This clone has more than one count but fewer than ten. V usage is TRBV6-4 and J usage is TRBJ2-3, with 10 bases identical to TRBD1. The V and J ends lost 10 bases and 2 bases, in that order; junction bases with no gene match: 3. The CDR3 is made up of 13 amino acids. Germline assignment: CDR1 MRHNA and CDR2 SNTAGT. The CDR3 loop reads CATGQGHTDTQYF. In DNA form, the CDR3 reads TGTGCCACGGGACAGGGGCACACAGATACGCAGTATTTT.

V usage is TRBV30 and J usage is TRBJ1-4; D is unclear. Trimming removed 3 bases at V and 0 bases at J, with 11 bases between. The germline V gene has CDR1 GTSNPN and CDR2 SVGIG (reference sequence). This CDR3 region has 15 residues. CDR3 sequence (DNA): TGTGCCTGGAGCATCCACGGGGCAACTAATGAAAAACTGTTTTTT. This translates into CAWSIHGATNEKLFF.

V and J are TRBV7-2 and TRBJ1-3; maybe TRBD1 (6 bases). CDR1 and CDR2 from the germline V gene are SGHTA and FQGNSA. V was trimmed by 5 bases and J by 0 bases, leaving 14 bases between them. The CDR3 runs 16 residues. The CDR3 sequence is CASSEDSLGSGNTIYF. The CDR3, as DNA: TGTGCCAGCAGCGAGGACAGCCTGGGCTCTGGAAACACCATATATTTT.

The chain combines TRBV6-5 with TRBJ1-3; D unresolved. Germline-derived CDR1 and CDR2 are MNHEY and SVGAGI. The CDR3 sequence is 15 residues long. V lost 7 bases, J lost 0 bases, and 13 bases lay in between. DNA of the CDR3: TGTGCCAGCACTAAAGCCGGGAGCTCTGGAAACACCATATATTTT. Translating it yields CASTKAGSSGNTIYF.

As DNA, the CDR3 is TGTGCCAGCAGCTCTCCGACAGGGAGAAACATTCAGTACTTC. Protein sequence: CASSSPTGRNIQYF. The V call is TRBV5-6, the J call TRBJ2-4, with 7 bases identical to TRBD1. Germline values: CDR1 SGHDT, CDR2 YYEEEE. The V segment lost 3 bases and the J segment 6 bases; nucleotides outside the gene matches: 6. The CDR3 has 14 residues.

This clone was detected only a few times. The chain couples TRBV15 to TRBJ1-5; D is possibly TRBD1 (6 bases). Trimming removed 5 bases from V and 1 base from J, with 18 bases in between. Germline lookup yields CDR1 LNHNV and CDR2 YYDKDF (reference sequence). CDR3 length equals 17 residues. CDR3 coding DNA: TGTGCCACCAGCGAGCTTGGACAGTTATCAAGCAATCAGCCCCAGCATTTT. This sequence encodes CATSELGQLSSNQPQHF.

This chain joins TRBV5-4 and TRBJ1-2; the D is unclear. This CDR3 is 13 amino acids long. Trimming removed 0 bases at V and 7 bases at J, with 10 bases between. In germline, CDR1 is SGHNT, CDR2 YYREEE (reference sequence). The chain's CDR3 is CASSLARSPGYTF. Written as DNA, the CDR3 is TGTGCCAGCAGCTTGGCGAGGTCCCCTGGCTACACCTTC.

This sequence joins TRBV13 and TRBJ2-3; a weak D match, TRBD2 (5 bases). The CDR3 runs 15 residues. Trimming cost V 5 bases and J 2 bases, with 14 bases left between them. Germline CDR1 is PRHDT and CDR2 is FYEKMQ (reference sequence). Here the CDR3 DNA reads TGTGCCAGCAGCCATTGGACGGGGAACACAGATACGCAGTATTTT. Translation: CASSHWTGNTDTQYF.

The chain is built from TRBV19 and TRBJ1-1, with D maybe TRBD1 (5 bases). V lost 5 bases and J 2 bases, leaving 12 bases between the germline ends. Looked up from germline, CDR1 is LNHDA and CDR2 is SQIVND (reference sequence). CDR3 length: 14 residues. CDR3 in DNA: TGTGCCAGTAGTCGCAGGGCTCCCAACACTGAAGCTTTCTTT. Amino acids: CASSRRAPNTEAFF.

The V gene is TRBV7-9, the J gene TRBJ2-1; TRBD2 aligns across 7 bases. V shed 8 bases, J shed 7 bases, and the junction held 17 bases outside the gene matches. Germline V gives CDR1 SEHNR, CDR2 FQNEAQ (reference sequence). This CDR3 is 16 amino acids long. The CDR3 DNA reads as TGTGCCAGCCTCAACCCGGCAAAGCGGGGAAAAAATGAGCAGTTCTTC. As protein: CASLNPAKRGKNEQFF.

V is TRBV5-1 and J is TRBJ1-4; TRBD1 matches 10 bases. The germline CDR1 and CDR2 sequences are SGHRS and YFSETQ. V lost 4 bases, J lost 7 bases, and 10 bases stayed unmatched. The CDR3 sequence is 16 residues long. CDR3: CASSRGQGDLSEKLFF. Written as DNA, the CDR3 is TGCGCCAGCAGCCGCGGACAGGGGGATTTATCTGAAAAACTGTTTTTT.

This clone was observed once. V usage is TRBV9 and J usage is TRBJ2-3; TRBD2 matches 13 bases. This CDR3 region has 17 residues. The V gene's germline CDR1 is SGDLS and CDR2 YYNGEE. The V and J ends lost 1 base and 2 bases, in that order; junction bases with no gene match: 4. This CDR3 is CASSVTTSGGTTDTQYF. In DNA, the CDR3 is TGTGCCAGCAGCGTAACGACTAGCGGGGGGACCACAGATACGCAGTATTTT.

The chain employs TRBV7-2 and TRBJ2-7; TRBD2 agrees at 15 bases. This CDR3 is 15 amino acids long. Germline CDR1 and CDR2: SGHTA and FQGNSA. V lost 4 bases to trimming and J lost 3 bases; unmatched junction nucleotides: 1. The CDR3 region is CASSSGLAGGYEQYF. DNA for the CDR3: TGTGCCAGCAGCTCGGGACTAGCGGGAGGCTACGAGCAGTACTTC.

This clone showed up just a few times. No conserved phenylalanine or tryptophan is present at the end of the CDR3, so a read error is the likely explanation. V usage is TRBV6-1 and J usage is TRBJ2-3; D perhaps matches TRBD1 (5 bases). CDR1 and CDR2 (germline): MNHNS, SASEGT. This CDR3 has 14 amino acids. The V end lost 8 bases, the J end lost 0 bases, and 12 bases lay between the germline ends. CDR3 loop: CASRCTGSTDTQYV. The CDR3 nucleotides read TGTGCCAGCCGTTGCACAGGTAGCACAGATACGCAGTATGTT.

This chain joins TRBV27 and TRBJ1-2; D may be TRBD1 (5 bases). V lost 0 bases to trimming and J lost 3 bases, with 14 bases between them. Germline V gene sequence: CDR1 MNHEY, CDR2 SMNVEV (reference sequence). The CDR3 runs to 16 residues. The CDR3 sequence is CASSLSLRVFYYGYTF. As DNA, the CDR3 is TGTGCCAGCAGTTTATCTCTCAGGGTATTTTACTATGGCTACACCTTC.

The gene calls are TRBV5-1 and TRBJ2-2; tentatively, D is TRBD2 (6 bases). Between the trimmed V and J ends, which lost 4 bases and 7 bases, there was a span of 14 bases. The CDR3 runs to 14 residues. Germline V gives CDR1 SGHRS, CDR2 YFSETQ. Written as DNA, the CDR3 is TGCGCCAGCAGCGGCGGGGATGGAGACGGGGAGCTGTTTTTT. Translated, it gives CASSGGDGDGELFF. The full variable domain, in which reference TRBV5-1 and TRBJ2-2 provide the parts outside the CDR3, is KAGVTQTPRYLIKTRGQQVTLSCSPISGHRSVSWYQQTPGQGLQFLFEYFSETQRNKGNFPGRFSGRQFSNSRSEMNVSTLELGDSALYLCASSGGDGDGELFFGEGSRLTVL.

V is TRBV5-1 and J is TRBJ1-6, with D possibly being TRBD1 (6 bases). This CDR3 comprises 15 residues. From germline, CDR1 is SGHRS and CDR2 YFSETQ. V lost 4 bases to trimming and J lost 6 bases, with 14 bases between them. The CDR3 coding sequence is TGCGCCAGCAGCGAGGGACAATTCTCTAATTCACCCCTCCACTTT. This codes for CASSEGQFSNSPLHF.

The chain links TRBV5-1 to TRBJ1-1; a possible D gene is TRBD1 (5 bases). V dropped 0 bases and J dropped 8 bases, with 5 bases sitting between them. The CDR3 has 11 residues. CDR1 is SGHRS, CDR2 YFSETQ, per germline. This chain's CDR3 is CASSLDREAFF. CDR3 sequence (DNA): TGCGCCAGCAGCTTGGACAGGGAAGCTTTCTTT.

The chain combines TRBV5-1 with TRBJ2-3; tentatively, D is TRBD1 (6 bases). CDR1 is SGHRS and CDR2 is YFSETQ in the germline V gene. The ends were cut back, 2 bases at V and 0 bases at J, with 10 bases in the middle. This CDR3 comprises 15 residues. In DNA form, the CDR3 reads TGCGCCAGCAGCTTAGGGGGAGCTAGCACAGATACGCAGTATTTT. Its translation is CASSLGGASTDTQYF.

The V and J genes are TRBV4-2 and TRBJ2-1; D gene uncertain. This CDR3 comprises 16 residues. V was pared by 4 bases and J by 6 bases, with 19 bases between. Germline loops: CDR1 LGHNA, CDR2 YNFKEQ. The CDR3 DNA is TGTGCCAGCAGCCCCAGTAAAGCCCAGGTTATCAATGAGCAGTTCTTC. Amino acids: CASSPSKAQVINEQFF.

This clone was recorded only once. V is TRBV4-1 and J is TRBJ2-7; 8 positions agree with TRBD1. This CDR3 contains 16 residues. Per the germline V gene, CDR1 is MGHRA and CDR2 is YSYEKL. The V and J ends lost 1 base and 4 bases, in that order; junction bases with no gene match: 9. The CDR3 nucleotides read TGCGCCAGCAGCCAAGTTCTTTCGGGACAGGTGTACGAGCAGTACTTC. Translating gives CASSQVLSGQVYEQYF.

The rearrangement links TRBV7-9 to TRBJ1-1, with a tentative D call TRBD1 (5 bases). Germline CDR1 SEHNR, CDR2 FQNEAQ (reference sequence). Trimming pared 1 base from V and 6 bases from J, leaving 12 bases between. The length of the CDR3 is 14 residues. As DNA, the CDR3 is TGTGCCAGCAGCTTAGTGCAAGGGGTTGCTGAAGCTTTCTTT. Translation: CASSLVQGVAEAFF.

The J gene is TRBJ2-7, the V gene TRBV4-1; D might be TRBD2 (6 bases). Trimming stripped 1 base from V and 0 bases from J, with 22 bases between. Per the germline V gene, CDR1 is MGHRA and CDR2 is YSYEKL. The length of the CDR3 is 19 residues. The CDR3 DNA is TGCGCCAGCAGCCAAGTAGTGGTCGAGCGGGCTACGAGCTCCTACGAGCAGTACTTC. This codes for CASSQVVVERATSSYEQYF.

This clone appeared once. This chain links TRBV5-1 with TRBJ2-6, with 7 bases that match TRBD1. The CDR3 covers 17 residues. Looked up from germline, CDR1 is SGHRS and CDR2 is YFSETQ. With 0 bases clipped from V and 5 bases from J, the junction kept 8 bases outside the gene matches. The CDR3 DNA follows: TGCGCCAGCAGCTTGGAGGTGACAGGGATGAGGGCCAACGTCCTGACTTTC. It is translated as CASSLEVTGMRANVLTF.

The chain links TRBV6-5 to TRBJ1-2; D not resolved. Per the germline V gene, CDR1 is MNHEY and CDR2 is SVGAGI. Trimming took 7 bases from V and 8 from J, leaving 14 bases between them. This CDR3 is 12 amino acids long. CDR3 in amino acids: CASTSGSGGYTF. DNA of the CDR3: TGTGCCAGCACAAGCGGCTCTGGAGGCTACACCTTC.

The chain joins TRBV11-2 to TRBJ1-2; D call uncertain. V was clipped by 1 base and J by 4 bases, with 10 bases between them. CDR3 size: 14 residues. Germline CDR1 is SGHAT and CDR2 is FQNNGV. The CDR3 region is CASSLVGVFYGYTF. In DNA, the CDR3 is TGTGCCAGCAGCTTAGTTGGAGTCTTCTATGGCTACACCTTC.